This TCR beta chain was retrieved from a study of T cell repertoires in cytomegalovirus infection (dated by TCRdb to between 2018 and 2020). Regarding the study in general: Recently identified HLA-C-restricted CMV epitopes, whose presentation resists viral immunomodulation, were targeted by peptide stimulations together with well-studied HLA-B-restricted epitopes. The HLA type of each donor mattered for the analysis, because public TCR beta signatures pointed to carriage of CMV infection along with the matching HLA type. Here is what the overall study found, with its caveats: Carriers of CMV infection plus the relevant HLA type were discriminated by the cumulative frequency of public TCR beta family members in the study cohort and in an independent roughly 370-donor cohort. In the ex vivo response, HLA-C-restricted CMV-specific TCR beta clonotypes were dominant, and in two of eight donors the single most frequent clonotype came from this HLA-C-restricted group.

This specimen's treatment or condition label, interpreted: in vitro stimulation with specific CMV peptide epitopes to enrich CMV-specific T cells. The germline V gene (reference sequence) yields LNHNV for CDR1 and YYDKDF for CDR2. Deletion took 0 bases off V and 10 bases off J, with a span of 7 bases between the germline ends. From its cysteine to its phenylalanine, the CDR3 spans 13 amino acids. The only DNA kept is the CDR3, 39 bases in frame from the first base. As concerns this clonotype: There is no known antigen for this receptor. Qualities for individual bases were not recorded, and no much larger clone is one base off.

Reads for this sample came from an Illumina HiSeq 1500. The public reads were run again by TCRdb, first through fastp at Q25 and then through MiXCR, and only productive beta chains were kept. Entries are consolidated by CDR3 protein sequence, retaining the most common genes and DNA. Within this sample are about 890,000 distinct CDR3 sequences, with around 31% of them counted one time only. Of the sample, about 14% falls within the top ten clones. The chain links TRBV15 with TRBJ1-6; the D gene is unclear. This clonotype was obtained from a human donor in good health (CMV status not recorded). Some clones in this sample may be carry-over from other donors' samples. The material was cultured CD8+ T cells from PBMCs, obtained from culture after CMV antigen stimulation. At the DNA level, the sequence is TGTGCCACCAGCAGAGATGGAATGTCACCCCTCCACTTT. This sequence encodes CATSRDGMSPLHF.